The 6 T cell receptor beta chains below all came from one sample that was sequenced in a study of T cells in Graves' hyperthyroidism and ophthalmopathy. The investigators amplified TCR beta CDR3 regions from RNA transcripts. Using the HTBI primer set, a first-round RT-PCR was run on the TCR CDR3. TCRdb ran MiXCR on the multiplex PCR reads and lists one entry per CDR3 protein. The table records about 37,000 distinct CDR3 sequences, around 56% of them present only once. The sequencing input was blood. The receptors come from a man between 40 and 49 years old with Graves' ophthalmopathy.

J is TRBJ2-7 and V is TRBV6-2 or TRBV6-3; D unclear. The V end lost 7 bases, the J end lost 7 bases, and 23 bases lay between the germline ends. The CDR3 runs 15 residues. The germline V gene encodes CDR1 MNHEY and CDR2 SVGEGT. CDR3 coding DNA: TGTGCCAGCAAAGGCTTCAAAGGGAACACCGGGGAGCAGTACTTC. It is translated as CASKGFKGNTGEQYF.

This clonotype was found many times. The chain couples TRBV5-1 to TRBJ2-3; a possible D gene is TRBD2 (6 bases). This CDR3 has 15 residues. Trimming took 1 base from V and 3 from J, leaving 12 bases between them. The V gene's germline CDR1 is SGHRS and CDR2 YFSETQ. For the CDR3, the DNA is TGCGCCAGCAGCTTGTCGGGGGAATGGACAGATACGCAGTATTTT. It is translated as CASSLSGEWTDTQYF. The whole variable domain, remainder taken from reference TRBV5-1 and TRBJ2-3, is KAGVTQTPRYLIKTRGQQVTLSCSPISGHRSVSWYQQTPGQGLQFLFEYFSETQRNKGNFPGRFSGRQFSNSRSEMNVSTLELGDSALYLCASSLSGEWTDTQYFGPGTRLTVL.

This clonotype was counted many times. V and J are TRBV5-1 and TRBJ1-6; tentatively, D is TRBD1 (5 bases). The ends were cut back, 5 bases at V and 7 bases at J, with 13 bases in the middle. CDR3 length: 14 amino acids. CDR1 is SGHRS, CDR2 YFSETQ, per germline. This CDR3 reads CASRLRDGNSPLHF. The CDR3 coding sequence is TGCGCCAGCAGGCTACGGGACGGAAATTCACCCCTCCACTTT.

This clonotype was counted between two and nine times. Compared with germline, one end of the junction differs, possibly owing to a read error. The CDR3 sequence: CSAPGQGAANEPQHF. CDR3 sequence (DNA): TGCAGTGCCCCGGGACAGGGGGCGGCCAATGAGCCCCAGCATTTT. The V gene is TRBV20-1, the J gene TRBJ1-5, with 12 bases identical to TRBD1. The CDR3 is made up of 15 amino acids. The germline V gene has CDR1 DFQATT and CDR2 SNEGSKA (reference sequence).

The genes are TRBV25-1 and TRBJ2-1, with TRBD1 matching 7 bases. The CDR3 loop spans 17 amino acids. The ends lost 4 bases at V and 0 bases at J; junction bases unmatched: 9. Germline CDR1 MGHDK, CDR2 SYGVNS. The CDR3 sequence: CASSVYKGDSSYNEQFF. In nucleotides, the CDR3 is TGTGCCAGCAGTGTATATAAGGGGGACAGCTCCTACAATGAGCAGTTCTTC. The whole variable domain, filled in from reference TRBV25-1 and TRBJ2-1, reads EADIYQTPRYLVIGTGKKITLECSQTMGHDKMYWYQQDPGMELHLIHYSYGVNSTEKGDLSSESTVSRIRTEHFPLTLESARPSHTSQYLCASSVYKGDSSYNEQFFGPGTRLTVL.

The chain carries TRBV2 and TRBJ2-7; no definite D call. CDR3 length: 16 amino acids. Deletions cut 7 bases from V and 2 bases from J, with 21 bases between. The germline gives CDR1 SNHLY, CDR2 FYNNEI. In nucleotides, the CDR3 is TGTGCCAGCATTCACCCCGGTGCCAGTCGAACCTACGAGCAGTACTTC. Encoded protein: CASIHPGASRTYEQYF. The full variable domain, completed using reference TRBV2 and TRBJ2-7, is EPEVTQTPSHQVTQMGQEVILRCVPISNHLYFYWYRQILGQKVEFLVSFYNNEISEKSEIFDDQFSVERPDGSNFTLKIRSTKLEDSAMYFCASIHPGASRTYEQYFGPGTRLTVT.